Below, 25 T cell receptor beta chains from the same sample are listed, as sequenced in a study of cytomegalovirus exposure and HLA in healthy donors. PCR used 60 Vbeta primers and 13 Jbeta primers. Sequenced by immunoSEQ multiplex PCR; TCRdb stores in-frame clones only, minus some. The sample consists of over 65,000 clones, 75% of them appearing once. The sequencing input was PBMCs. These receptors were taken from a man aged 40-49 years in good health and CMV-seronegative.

The CDR3 DNA reads TGTGCCAGCAGTGAAGACAGCACCGTAGGCTACACCTTC. Amino acids: CASSEDSTVGYTF. This chain links TRBV2 with TRBJ1-2; D gene ambiguous. V was pared by 1 base and J by 8 bases, with 11 bases between. This CDR3 has 13 amino acids. Looked up from germline, CDR1 is SNHLY and CDR2 is FYNNEI.

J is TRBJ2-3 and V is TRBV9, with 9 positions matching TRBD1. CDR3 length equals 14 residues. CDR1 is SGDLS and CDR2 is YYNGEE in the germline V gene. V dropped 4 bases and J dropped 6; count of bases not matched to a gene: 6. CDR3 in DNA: TGTGCCAGCAGCACAACAGGGGGCGGCGATACGCAGTATTTT. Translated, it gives CASSTTGGGDTQYF.

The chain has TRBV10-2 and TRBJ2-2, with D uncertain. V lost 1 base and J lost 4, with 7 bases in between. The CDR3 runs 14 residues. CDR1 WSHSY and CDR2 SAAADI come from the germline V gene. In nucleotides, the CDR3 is TGCGCCAGCAGTGAGTGGCAGATCACCGGGGAGCTGTTTTTT. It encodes CASSEWQITGELFF.

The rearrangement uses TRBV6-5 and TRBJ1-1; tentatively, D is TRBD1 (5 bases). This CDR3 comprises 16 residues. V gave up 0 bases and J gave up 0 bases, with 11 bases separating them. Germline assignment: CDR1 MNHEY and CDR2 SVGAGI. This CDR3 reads CASSYSGGLLNTEAFF. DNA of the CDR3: TGTGCCAGCAGTTACTCGGGGGGACTACTGAACACTGAAGCTTTCTTT.

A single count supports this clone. CDR3: CASSPRSGTGGKGETQYF. CDR3 coding DNA: TGTGCCAGCAGCCCTCGTAGCGGTACAGGGGGAAAAGGGGAGACCCAGTACTTC. The chain couples TRBV9 to TRBJ2-5, with 8 bases matching TRBD1. This CDR3 spans 18 amino acids. Trimming at V came to 4 bases and at J to 5 bases, leaving 19 bases not matched to a gene. Germline-derived CDR1 and CDR2 are SGDLS and YYNGEE. Full variable domain (missing parts from reference TRBV9 and TRBJ2-5): DSGVTQTPKHLITATGQRVTLRCSPRSGDLSVYWYQQSLDQGLQFLIQYYNGEERAKGNILERFSAQQFPDLHSELNLSSLELGDSALYFCASSPRSGTGGKGETQYFGPGTRLLVL.

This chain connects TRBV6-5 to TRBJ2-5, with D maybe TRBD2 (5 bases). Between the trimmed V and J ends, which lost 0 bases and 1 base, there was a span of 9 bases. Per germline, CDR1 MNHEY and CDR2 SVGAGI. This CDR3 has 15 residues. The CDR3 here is CASSYSGDFQETQYF. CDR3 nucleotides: TGTGCCAGCAGTTACTCGGGAGATTTCCAAGAGACCCAGTACTTC.

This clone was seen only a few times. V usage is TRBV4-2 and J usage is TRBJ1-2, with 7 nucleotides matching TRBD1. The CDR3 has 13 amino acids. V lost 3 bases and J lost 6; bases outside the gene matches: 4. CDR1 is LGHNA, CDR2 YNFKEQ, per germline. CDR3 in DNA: TGTGCCAGCAGCCATGGGGACAGTCATGGCTACACCTTC. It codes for CASSHGDSHGYTF.

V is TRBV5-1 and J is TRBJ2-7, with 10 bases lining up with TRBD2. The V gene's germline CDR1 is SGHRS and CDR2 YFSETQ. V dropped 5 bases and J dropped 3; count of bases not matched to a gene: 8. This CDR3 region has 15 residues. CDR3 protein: CASSITSGTFYEQYF. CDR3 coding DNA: TGCGCCAGCAGTATCACTAGCGGGACCTTCTACGAGCAGTACTTC.

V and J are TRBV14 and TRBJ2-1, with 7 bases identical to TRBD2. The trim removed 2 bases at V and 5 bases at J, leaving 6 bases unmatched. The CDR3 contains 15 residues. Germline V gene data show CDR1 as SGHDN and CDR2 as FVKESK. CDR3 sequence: CASSQIGGRNNEQFF. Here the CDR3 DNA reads TGTGCCAGCAGCCAAATCGGGGGGAGAAACAATGAGCAGTTCTTC.

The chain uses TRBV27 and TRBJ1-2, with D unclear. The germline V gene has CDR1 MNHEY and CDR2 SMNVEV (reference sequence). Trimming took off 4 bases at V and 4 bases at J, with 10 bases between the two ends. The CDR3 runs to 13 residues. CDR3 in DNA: TGTGCCAGCAGTTCGTCCAGTCTCTATGGCTACACCTTC. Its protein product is CASSSSSLYGYTF.

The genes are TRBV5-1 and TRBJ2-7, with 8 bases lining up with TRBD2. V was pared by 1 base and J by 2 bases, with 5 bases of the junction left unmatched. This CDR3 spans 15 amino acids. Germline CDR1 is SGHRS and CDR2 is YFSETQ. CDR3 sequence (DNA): TGCGCCAGCAGCTTGATCAGCGGGGGCCCCTACGAGCAGTACTTC. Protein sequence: CASSLISGGPYEQYF.

CDR3 DNA sequence: TGTGCAAGTCGCTTAGCGGGACAGACAAACACCGGGGAGCTGTTTTTT. This translates into CASRLAGQTNTGELFF. The rearrangement uses TRBV12-2 and TRBJ2-2; the table's D call, TRBD1, has no DNA check behind it. TRBV12-2 is a recognized pseudogene. The CDR3 has 16 amino acids.

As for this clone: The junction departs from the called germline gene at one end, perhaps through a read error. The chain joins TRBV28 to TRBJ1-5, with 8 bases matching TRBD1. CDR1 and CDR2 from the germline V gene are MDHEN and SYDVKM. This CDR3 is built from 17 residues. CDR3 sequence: CDSSLIAVAGGLQPQHF. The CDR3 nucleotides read TGTGACAGCAGTTTAATCGCTGTGGCAGGGGGCCTTCAGCCCCAGCATTTT.

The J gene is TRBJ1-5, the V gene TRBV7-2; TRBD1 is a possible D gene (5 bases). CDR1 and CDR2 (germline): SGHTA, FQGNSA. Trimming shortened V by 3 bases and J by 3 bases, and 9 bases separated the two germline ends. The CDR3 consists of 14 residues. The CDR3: CASSFKGINQPQHF. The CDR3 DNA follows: TGTGCCAGCAGCTTCAAGGGGATCAATCAGCCCCAGCATTTT.

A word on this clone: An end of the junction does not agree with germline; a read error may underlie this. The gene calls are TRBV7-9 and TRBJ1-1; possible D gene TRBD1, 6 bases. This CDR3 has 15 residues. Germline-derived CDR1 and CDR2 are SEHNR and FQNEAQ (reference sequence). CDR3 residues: CSSSLAGAGDTEAFF. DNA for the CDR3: TGTTCCAGCAGCTTAGCGGGGGCTGGGGACACTGAAGCTTTCTTT.

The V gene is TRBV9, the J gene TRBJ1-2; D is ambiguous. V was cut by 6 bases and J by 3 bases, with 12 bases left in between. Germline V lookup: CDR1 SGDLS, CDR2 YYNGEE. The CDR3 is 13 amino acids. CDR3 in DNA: TGTGCCAGCAACTCGCCCACGCACTATGGCTACACCTTC. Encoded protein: CASNSPTHYGYTF.

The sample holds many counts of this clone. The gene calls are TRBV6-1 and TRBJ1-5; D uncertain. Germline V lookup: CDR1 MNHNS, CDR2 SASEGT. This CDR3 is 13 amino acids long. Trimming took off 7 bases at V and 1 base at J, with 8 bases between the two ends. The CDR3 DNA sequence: TGTGCCAGCACTTACGGGAGCAATCAGCCCCAGCATTTT. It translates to CASTYGSNQPQHF.

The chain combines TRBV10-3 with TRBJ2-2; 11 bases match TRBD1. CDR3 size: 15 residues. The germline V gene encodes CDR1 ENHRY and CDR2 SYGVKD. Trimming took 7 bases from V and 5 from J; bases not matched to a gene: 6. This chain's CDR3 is CAIKPGQGGTGELFF. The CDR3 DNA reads TGTGCCATCAAGCCGGGACAGGGGGGGACCGGGGAGCTGTTTTTT.

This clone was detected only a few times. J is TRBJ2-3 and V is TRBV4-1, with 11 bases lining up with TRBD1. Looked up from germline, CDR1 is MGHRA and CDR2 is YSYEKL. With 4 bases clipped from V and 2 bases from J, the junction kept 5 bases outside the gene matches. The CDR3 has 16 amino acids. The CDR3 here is CASSLRTGGPTDTQYF. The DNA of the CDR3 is TGCGCCAGCAGCCTACGGACAGGGGGCCCCACAGATACGCAGTATTTT.

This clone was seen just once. The CDR3 reads CASSRGEQGAGGYTF. The CDR3 nucleotides are TGCGCCAGCAGCCGAGGAGAGCAGGGGGCAGGAGGCTACACCTTC. The chain uses TRBV4-1 and TRBJ1-2; 8 bases fit TRBD1. Unmatched junction bases numbered 12, after V lost 4 bases and J lost 8 bases. Per germline, CDR1 MGHRA and CDR2 YSYEKL. The CDR3 covers 15 residues.

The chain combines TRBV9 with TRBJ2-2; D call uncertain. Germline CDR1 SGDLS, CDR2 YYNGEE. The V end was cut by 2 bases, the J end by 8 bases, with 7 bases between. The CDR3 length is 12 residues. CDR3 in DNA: TGTGCCAGCAGCGTCGGTTTGGGGGAGCTGTTTTTT. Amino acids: CASSVGLGELFF.

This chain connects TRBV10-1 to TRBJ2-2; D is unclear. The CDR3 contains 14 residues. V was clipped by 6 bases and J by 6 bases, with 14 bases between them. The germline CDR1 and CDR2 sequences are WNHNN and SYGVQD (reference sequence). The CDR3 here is CASSPLASAGELFF. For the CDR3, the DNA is TGCGCCAGCAGCCCCTTGGCTTCAGCCGGGGAGCTGTTTTTT.

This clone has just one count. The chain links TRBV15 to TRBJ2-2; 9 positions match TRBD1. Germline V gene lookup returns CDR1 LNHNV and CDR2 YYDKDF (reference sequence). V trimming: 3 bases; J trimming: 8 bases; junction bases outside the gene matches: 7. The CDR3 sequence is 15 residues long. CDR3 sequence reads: CATSRRTGDTGELFF. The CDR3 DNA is TGTGCCACCAGCAGGCGGACAGGGGATACTGGGGAGCTGTTTTTT.

The CDR3 sequence: CAWSPQGRQPQHF. CDR3 sequence (DNA): TGTGCCTGGAGTCCGCAGGGCCGTCAGCCCCAGCATTTT. The V gene is TRBV30, the J gene TRBJ1-5; D might be TRBD1 (5 bases). CDR1 GTSNPN and CDR2 SVGIG come from the germline V gene (reference sequence). V was clipped by 2 bases and J by 6 bases, with 11 bases between them. CDR3 length equals 13 residues.

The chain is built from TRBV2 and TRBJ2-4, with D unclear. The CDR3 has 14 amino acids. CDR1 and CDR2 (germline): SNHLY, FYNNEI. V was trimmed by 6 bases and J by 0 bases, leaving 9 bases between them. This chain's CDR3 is CASRGALAKNIQYF. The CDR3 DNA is TGTGCCAGCAGAGGAGCACTAGCCAAAAACATTCAGTACTTC.